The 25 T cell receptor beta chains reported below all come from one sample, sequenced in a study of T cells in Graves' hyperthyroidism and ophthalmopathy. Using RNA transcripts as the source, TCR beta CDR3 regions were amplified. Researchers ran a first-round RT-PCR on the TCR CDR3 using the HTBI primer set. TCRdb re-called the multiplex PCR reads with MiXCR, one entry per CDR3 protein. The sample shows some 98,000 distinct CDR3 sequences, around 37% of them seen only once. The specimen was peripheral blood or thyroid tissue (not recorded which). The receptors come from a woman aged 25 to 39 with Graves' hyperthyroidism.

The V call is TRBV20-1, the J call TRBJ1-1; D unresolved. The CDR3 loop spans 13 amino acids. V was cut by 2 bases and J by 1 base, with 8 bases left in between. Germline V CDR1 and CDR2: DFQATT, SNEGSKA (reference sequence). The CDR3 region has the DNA TGCAGTGCTAGAAGTTGGGGGAACACTGAAGCTTTCTTT. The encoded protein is CSARSWGNTEAFF.

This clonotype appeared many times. In DNA form, the CDR3 reads TGTGCCAGCAGCTTCAGCGACAGGGTCGAAGAGCAGTACTTC. Translated: CASSFSDRVEEQYF. The chain recombines TRBV11-2 with TRBJ2-7; 7 positions agree with TRBD1. CDR1 is SGHAT and CDR2 is FQNNGV in the germline V gene. The CDR3 covers 14 residues. J gave up 7 bases and V 3 bases, and 9 bases lay outside the gene matches.

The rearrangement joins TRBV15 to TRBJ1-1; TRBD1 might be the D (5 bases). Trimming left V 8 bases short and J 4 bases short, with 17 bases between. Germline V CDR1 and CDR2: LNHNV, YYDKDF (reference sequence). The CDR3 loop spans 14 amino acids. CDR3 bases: TGTGCCACCGCTGGTGGGGGGGATAGCACTGAAGCTTTCTTT. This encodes CATAGGGDSTEAFF.

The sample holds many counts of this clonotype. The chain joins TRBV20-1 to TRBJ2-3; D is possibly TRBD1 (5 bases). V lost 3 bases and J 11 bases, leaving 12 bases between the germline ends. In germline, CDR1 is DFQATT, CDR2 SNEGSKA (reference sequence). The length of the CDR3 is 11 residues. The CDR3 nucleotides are TGCAGTGCTAGCAGGGTGGGAAAGCAGTATTTT. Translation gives CSASRVGKQYF.

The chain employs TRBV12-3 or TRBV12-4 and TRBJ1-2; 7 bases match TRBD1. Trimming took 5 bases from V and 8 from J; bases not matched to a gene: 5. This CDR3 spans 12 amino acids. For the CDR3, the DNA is TGTGCCAGCAGTACGGGACAGCGAGGCTACACCTTC. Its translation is CASSTGQRGYTF.

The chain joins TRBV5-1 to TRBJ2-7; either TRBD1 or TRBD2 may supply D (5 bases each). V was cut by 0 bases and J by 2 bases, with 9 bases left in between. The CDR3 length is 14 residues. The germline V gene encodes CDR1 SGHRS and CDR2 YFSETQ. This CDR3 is CASSLGDEPYEQYF. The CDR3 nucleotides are TGCGCCAGCAGCTTGGGGGACGAGCCCTACGAGCAGTACTTC.

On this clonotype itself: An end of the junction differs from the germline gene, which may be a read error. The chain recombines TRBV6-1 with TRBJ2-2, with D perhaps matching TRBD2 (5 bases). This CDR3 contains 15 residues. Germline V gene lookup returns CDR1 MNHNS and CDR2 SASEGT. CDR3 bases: TGTGCCAGCAGTGAACGGAGACAAGGGCACGGGGAGCTGTACTTC. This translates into CASSERRQGHGELYF.

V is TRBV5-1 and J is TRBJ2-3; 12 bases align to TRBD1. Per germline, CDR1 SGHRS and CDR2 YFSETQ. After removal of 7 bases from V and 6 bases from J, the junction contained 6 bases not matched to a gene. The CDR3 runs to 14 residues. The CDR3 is CASGRGQGADTQYF. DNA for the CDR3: TGCGCCAGCGGAAGGGGACAGGGGGCCGATACGCAGTATTTT. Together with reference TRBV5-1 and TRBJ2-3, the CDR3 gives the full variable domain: KAGVTQTPRYLIKTRGQQVTLSCSPISGHRSVSWYQQTPGQGLQFLFEYFSETQRNKGNFPGRFSGRQFSNSRSEMNVSTLELGDSALYLCASGRGQGADTQYFGPGTRLTVL.

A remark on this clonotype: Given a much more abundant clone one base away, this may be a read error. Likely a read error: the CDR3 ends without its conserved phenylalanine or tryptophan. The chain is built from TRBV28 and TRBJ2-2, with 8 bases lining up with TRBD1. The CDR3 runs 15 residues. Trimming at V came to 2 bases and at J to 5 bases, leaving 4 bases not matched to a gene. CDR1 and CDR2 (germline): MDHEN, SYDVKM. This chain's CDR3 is CASSLPWTGTGELFL. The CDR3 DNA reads TGTGCCAGCAGTTTACCCTGGACAGGGACCGGGGAGCTGTTTCTT.

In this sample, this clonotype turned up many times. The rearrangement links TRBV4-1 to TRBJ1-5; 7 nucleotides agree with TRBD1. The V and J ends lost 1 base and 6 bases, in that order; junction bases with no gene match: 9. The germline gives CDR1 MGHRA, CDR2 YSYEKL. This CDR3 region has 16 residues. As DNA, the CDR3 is TGCGCCAGCAGCCAAGGACAGGGTTTGCATAGTCAGCCCCAGCATTTT. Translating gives CASSQGQGLHSQPQHF.

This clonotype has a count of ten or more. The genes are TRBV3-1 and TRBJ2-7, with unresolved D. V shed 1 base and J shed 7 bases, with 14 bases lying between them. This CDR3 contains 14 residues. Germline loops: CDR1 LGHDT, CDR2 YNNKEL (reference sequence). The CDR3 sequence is CASSQGFGQGEQYF. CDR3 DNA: TGTGCCAGCAGCCAAGGGTTCGGCCAAGGGGAGCAGTACTTC.

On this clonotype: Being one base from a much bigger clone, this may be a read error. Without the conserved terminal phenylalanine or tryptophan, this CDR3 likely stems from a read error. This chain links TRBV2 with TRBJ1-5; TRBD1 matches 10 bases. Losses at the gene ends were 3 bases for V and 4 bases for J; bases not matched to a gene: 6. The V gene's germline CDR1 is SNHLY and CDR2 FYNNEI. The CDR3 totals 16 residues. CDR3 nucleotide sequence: TGTGCCAGCAGTGAGACAGGGGGCGCGGTGAATCAGCCCCAGCATCTT. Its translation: CASSETGGAVNQPQHL.

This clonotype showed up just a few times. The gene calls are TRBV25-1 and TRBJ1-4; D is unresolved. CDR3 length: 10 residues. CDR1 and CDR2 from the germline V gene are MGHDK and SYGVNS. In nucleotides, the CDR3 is TGTGCTAAGCAGAATGAAAAACTGTTTTTT. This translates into CAKQNEKLFF.

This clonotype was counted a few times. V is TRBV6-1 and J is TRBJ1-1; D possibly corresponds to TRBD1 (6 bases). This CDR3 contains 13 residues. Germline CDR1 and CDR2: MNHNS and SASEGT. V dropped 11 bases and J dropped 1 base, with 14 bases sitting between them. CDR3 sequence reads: CACIRGWNTEAFF. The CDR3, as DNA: TGTGCCTGCATCAGGGGCTGGAACACTGAAGCTTTCTTT.

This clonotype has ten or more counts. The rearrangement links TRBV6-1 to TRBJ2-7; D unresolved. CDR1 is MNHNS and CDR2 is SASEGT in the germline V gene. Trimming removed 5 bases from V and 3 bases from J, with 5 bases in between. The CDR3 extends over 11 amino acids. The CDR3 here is CASSRIYEQYF. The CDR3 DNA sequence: TGTGCCAGCAGTAGGATCTACGAGCAGTACTTC.

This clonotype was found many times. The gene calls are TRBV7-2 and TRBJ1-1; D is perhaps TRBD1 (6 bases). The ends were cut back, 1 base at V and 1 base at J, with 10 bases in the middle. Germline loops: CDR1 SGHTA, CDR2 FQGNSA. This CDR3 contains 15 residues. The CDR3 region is CASSLGRTANTEAFF. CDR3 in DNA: TGTGCCAGCAGCTTAGGACGGACAGCGAACACTGAAGCTTTCTTT.

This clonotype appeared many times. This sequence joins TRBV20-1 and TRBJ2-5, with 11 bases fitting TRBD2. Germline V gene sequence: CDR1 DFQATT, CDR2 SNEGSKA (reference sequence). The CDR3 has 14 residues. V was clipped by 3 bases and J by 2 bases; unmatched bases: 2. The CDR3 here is CSASGLAGQETQYF. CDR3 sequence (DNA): TGCAGTGCTAGCGGACTAGCGGGTCAAGAGACCCAGTACTTC.

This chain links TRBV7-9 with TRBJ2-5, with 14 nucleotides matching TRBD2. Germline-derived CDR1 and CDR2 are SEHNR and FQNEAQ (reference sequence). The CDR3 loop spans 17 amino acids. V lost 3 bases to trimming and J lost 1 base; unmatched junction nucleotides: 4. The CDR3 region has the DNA TGTGCCAGCAGCTTTGGACTAGCGGGGGGCACCCAAGAGACCCAGTACTTC. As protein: CASSFGLAGGTQETQYF.

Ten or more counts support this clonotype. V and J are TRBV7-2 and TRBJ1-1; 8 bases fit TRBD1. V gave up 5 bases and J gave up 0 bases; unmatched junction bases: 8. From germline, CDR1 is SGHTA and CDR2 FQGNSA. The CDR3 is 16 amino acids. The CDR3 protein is CASSLGQGWMNTEAFF. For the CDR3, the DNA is TGTGCCAGCAGCCTAGGACAGGGATGGATGAACACTGAAGCTTTCTTT.

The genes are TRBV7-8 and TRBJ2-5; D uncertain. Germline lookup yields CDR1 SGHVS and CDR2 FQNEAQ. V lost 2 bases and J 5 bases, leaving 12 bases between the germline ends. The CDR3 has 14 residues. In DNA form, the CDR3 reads TGTGCCAGCAGCTTATCGCTAGGCTGGGAGACCCAGTACTTC. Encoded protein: CASSLSLGWETQYF. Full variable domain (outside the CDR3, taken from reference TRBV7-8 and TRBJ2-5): GAGVSQSPRYKVAKRGQDVALRCDPISGHVSLFWYQQALGQGPEFLTYFQNEAQLDKSGLPSDRFFAERPEGSVSTLKIQRTQQEDSAVYLCASSLSLGWETQYFGPGTRLLVL.

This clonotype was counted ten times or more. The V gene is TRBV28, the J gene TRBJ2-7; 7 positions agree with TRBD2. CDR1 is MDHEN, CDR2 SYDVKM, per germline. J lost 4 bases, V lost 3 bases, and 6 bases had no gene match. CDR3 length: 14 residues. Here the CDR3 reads CASSLLGGSYEQYF. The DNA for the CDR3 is TGTGCCAGCAGTTTGCTTGGCGGGAGTTACGAGCAGTACTTC.

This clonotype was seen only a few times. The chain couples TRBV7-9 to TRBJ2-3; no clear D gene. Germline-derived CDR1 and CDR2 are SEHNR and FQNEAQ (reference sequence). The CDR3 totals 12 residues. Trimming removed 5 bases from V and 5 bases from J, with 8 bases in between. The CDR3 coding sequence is TGTGCCAGCAGCCAGATTGGAGATACGCAGTATTTT. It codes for CASSQIGDTQYF.

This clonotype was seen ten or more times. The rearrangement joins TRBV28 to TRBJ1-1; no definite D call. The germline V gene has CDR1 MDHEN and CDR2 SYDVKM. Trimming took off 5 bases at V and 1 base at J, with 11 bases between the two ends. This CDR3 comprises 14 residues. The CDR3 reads CASSPYASNTEAFF. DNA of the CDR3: TGTGCCAGCAGTCCCTACGCCTCGAACACTGAAGCTTTCTTT.

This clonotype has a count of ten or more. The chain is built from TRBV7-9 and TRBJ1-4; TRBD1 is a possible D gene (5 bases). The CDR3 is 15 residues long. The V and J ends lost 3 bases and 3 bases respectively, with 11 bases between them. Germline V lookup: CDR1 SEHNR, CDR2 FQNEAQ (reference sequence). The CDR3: CASSLYRRPNEKLFF. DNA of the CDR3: TGTGCCAGCAGCTTGTACAGGAGACCTAATGAAAAACTGTTTTTT.

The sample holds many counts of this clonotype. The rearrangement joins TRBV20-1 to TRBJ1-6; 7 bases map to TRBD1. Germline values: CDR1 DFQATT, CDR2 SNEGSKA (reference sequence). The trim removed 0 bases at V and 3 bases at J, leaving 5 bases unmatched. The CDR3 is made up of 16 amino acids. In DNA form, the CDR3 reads TGCAGTGCTAGAGACTCCTGGGACAGCTATAATTCACCCCTCCACTTT. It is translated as CSARDSWDSYNSPLHF.